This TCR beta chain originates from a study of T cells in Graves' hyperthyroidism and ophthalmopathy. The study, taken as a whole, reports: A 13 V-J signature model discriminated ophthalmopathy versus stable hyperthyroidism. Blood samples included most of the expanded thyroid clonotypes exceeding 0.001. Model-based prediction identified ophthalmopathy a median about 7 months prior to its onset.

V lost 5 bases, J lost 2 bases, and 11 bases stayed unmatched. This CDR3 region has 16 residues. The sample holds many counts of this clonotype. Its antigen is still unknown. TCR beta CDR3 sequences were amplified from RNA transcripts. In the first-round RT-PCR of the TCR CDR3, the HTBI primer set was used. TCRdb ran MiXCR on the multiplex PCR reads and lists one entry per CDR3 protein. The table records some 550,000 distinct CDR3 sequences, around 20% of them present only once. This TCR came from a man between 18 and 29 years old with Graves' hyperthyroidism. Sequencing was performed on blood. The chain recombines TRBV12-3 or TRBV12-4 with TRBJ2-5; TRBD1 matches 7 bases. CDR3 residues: CASSPPLGDRQETQYF. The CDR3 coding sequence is TGTGCCAGCAGTCCCCCCTTGGGGGACAGACAAGAGACCCAGTACTTC.